The table lists the clone carrying this T cell receptor (beta chain) with a count of one. Its antigen is still unknown. Germline is not matched at one junction end, which may reflect a read error. This specimen belongs to a study of T cell responses to AZD1222 COVID-19 vaccine. Study conclusions and caveats: Receipt of two AZD1222 doses was followed by a rise in Spike-specific TCR breadth and depth. Repertoires in all cases were sampled only once the peak T cell response had passed. CD4 TCRs linked to vaccination spanned spike, dominating at 160-218 and 743-854.

The CDR3 runs 19 residues. Germline V CDR1 and CDR2: LGHDT, YNNKEL (reference sequence). Profiled with immunoSEQ multiplex PCR; TCRdb holds only in-frame clones, not every one. The table shows tens of thousands of clones, with 88% occurring only once. This chain links TRBV3-1 (or the pseudogene TRBV3-2) with TRBJ2-5, with D possibly TRBD1 on 5 matching bases. This TCR was recovered from an adult who received the AZD1222 COVID-19 vaccine. Sequencing was performed on peripheral blood, taken 28 days after the second AZD1222 dose. The CDR3 reads CASSQDQGETVSPVRWTDF. The CDR3, as DNA: TGTGCCAGCAGCCAAGATCAAGGAGAGACAGTCTCCCCAGTAAGGTGGACCGACTTC.